This TCR beta chain was found in a study of blood T cell repertoires in COVID-19. Study details: Samples came from the United States, Italy and Spain, spanning acute and convalescent COVID-19. T cells, B-cell-depleted T cells, or PBMCs supplied cDNA or gDNA.

Here immunoSEQ multiplex PCR was the method, and the copy in TCRdb shows in-frame clones only, minus some. The sample records 250,000 to 300,000 clones, 75% to 90% being singletons. This clonotype was obtained from a woman aged 40 to 50 who had recovered from COVID-19. Input material: peripheral blood.

Here the CDR3 DNA reads TGCGCCAGCAGCTTGGTTCCGGGGGGGCTATCGGCCTACAATGAGCAGTTCTTC. Residues: CASSLVPGGLSAYNEQFF. This chain connects TRBV5-1 to TRBJ2-1; 8 nucleotides match TRBD2. Germline V gene data show CDR1 as SGHRS and CDR2 as YFSETQ. V trimming: 0 bases; J trimming: 2 bases; junction bases outside the gene matches: 10. There are 18 residues in the CDR3. Based on the CDR3 plus reference TRBV5-1 and TRBJ2-1, the full variable domain is KAGVTQTPRYLIKTRGQQVTLSCSPISGHRSVSWYQQTPGQGLQFLFEYFSETQRNKGNFPGRFSGRQFSNSRSEMNVSTLELGDSALYLCASSLVPGGLSAYNEQFFGPGTRLTVL.